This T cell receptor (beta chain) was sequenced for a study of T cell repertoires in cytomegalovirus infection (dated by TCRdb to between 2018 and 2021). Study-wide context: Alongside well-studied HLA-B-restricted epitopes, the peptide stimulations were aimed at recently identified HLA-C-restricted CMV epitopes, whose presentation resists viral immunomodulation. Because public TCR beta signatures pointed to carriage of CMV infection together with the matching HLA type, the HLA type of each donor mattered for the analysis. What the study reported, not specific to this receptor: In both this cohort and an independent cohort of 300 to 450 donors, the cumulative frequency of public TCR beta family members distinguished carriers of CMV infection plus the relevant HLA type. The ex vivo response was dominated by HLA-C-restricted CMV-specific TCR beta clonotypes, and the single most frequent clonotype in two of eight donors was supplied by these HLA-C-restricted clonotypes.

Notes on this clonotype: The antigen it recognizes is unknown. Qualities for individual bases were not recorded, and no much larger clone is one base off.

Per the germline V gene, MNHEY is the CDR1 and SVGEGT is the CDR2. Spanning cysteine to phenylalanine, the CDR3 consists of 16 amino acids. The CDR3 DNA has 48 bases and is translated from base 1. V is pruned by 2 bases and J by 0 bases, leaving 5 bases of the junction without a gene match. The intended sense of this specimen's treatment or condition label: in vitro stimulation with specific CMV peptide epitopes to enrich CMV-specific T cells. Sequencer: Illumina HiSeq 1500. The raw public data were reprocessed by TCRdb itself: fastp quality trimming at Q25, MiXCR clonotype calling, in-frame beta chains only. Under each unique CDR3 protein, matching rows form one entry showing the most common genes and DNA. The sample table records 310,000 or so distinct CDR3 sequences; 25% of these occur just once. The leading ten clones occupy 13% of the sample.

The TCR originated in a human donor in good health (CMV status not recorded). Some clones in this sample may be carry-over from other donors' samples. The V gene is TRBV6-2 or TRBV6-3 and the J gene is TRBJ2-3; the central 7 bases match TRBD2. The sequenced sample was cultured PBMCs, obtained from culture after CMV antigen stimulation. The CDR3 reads CASSYRDYVSTDTQYF. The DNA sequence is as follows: TGTGCCAGCAGTTACCGGGACTACGTTAGCACAGATACGCAGTATTTT.